This T cell receptor (beta chain) stems from a study of blood T cell repertoires in COVID-19 (dated by TCRdb to the early 2020s). The study in broad terms: Collaborator samples came from the United States, Italy and Spain and covered acute and convalescent phases of COVID-19. Samples were obtained from the ongoing ImmuneRACE study (first 160 participants) and from 1,254 subjects provided by 6 global collaborators. The repertoires were released in a freely available public database meant as a resource for research on the immune response to SARS-CoV-2. Sample metadata almost always included a de-identified subject ID, COVID-19 status, age in years and sex. The dataset comprised deeply sampled blood TCRbeta repertoires from subjects exposed to, actively infected with, or recovered from COVID-19. Where HLA class I and class II types were available, the types were taken from metadata supplied by the sample provider, not from assay-based typing. The prospective study material was composed of cDNA or gDNA derived from T cells, B-cell-depleted T cells, or PBMCs. General study outcomes and caveats: The quantity of clinical and demographic metadata differed by source and by participant and was supplied without curation.

Via the germline V gene, CDR1 is MNHEY and CDR2 SVGAGI. From the cysteine through the phenylalanine, the CDR3 covers 13 amino acids. Only the CDR3 DNA stays, 39 bases, in frame from base 1. V loses 8 bases of germline sequence and J loses 0 bases, and the interval between the two ends is 8 bases. Comment on this clone: What antigen it recognizes has not been identified. No quality values exist for individual bases; no much larger clone is one base distant.

TCRbeta CDR3 regions were amplified from genomic DNA by means of the immunoSEQ Assay, a bias-controlled multiplex PCR. The study's own analysis went as follows. Nucleated cell counts per sample were estimated from amplification of reference gene primers within the assay. To quantify the absolute abundance of each unique TCRbeta CDR3 rearrangement, sequence reads were collapsed and filtered. For each sample, productive Simpson clonality was calculated as the square root of Simpson's diversity index across productive rearrangements. In TCRdb, the immuneACCESS table is reduced to in-frame sequences with V and J assigned. These tables do not hold every clone; where another copy was compared, an unresolved V gene accounts for under half, and the others remain unexplained. V, J and clone size are taken as reported in that table, and D and trimming were inferred from the DNA itself. This sample comprises about 100,000 clones, just under 85% of them detected only once. The top ten clones comprise about an eighth of the sample.

Collaborating institutions collected whole blood in K2EDTA tubes following their own protocols. Collaborator samples were shipped for TCRbeta analysis as frozen whole blood, isolated PBMCs, or DNA extracted from either sample type. This receptor chain uses TRBV6-5 and TRBJ2-1, and possibly TRBD2, on 6 matching bases. Sequenced: peripheral blood. This clonotype was sampled from a man aged 50 or older with active or convalescent COVID-19. Here the CDR3 is given as CASSGSSYNEQFF. The bases read TGTGCCAGCTCCGGGAGCTCCTACAATGAGCAGTTCTTC.